This is a list of T cell receptor beta chains from one sample in a study of T cells in Graves' hyperthyroidism and ophthalmopathy. TCRdb redid the calling of the multiplex PCR reads with MiXCR, one entry per CDR3 protein. The data show some 300,000 distinct CDR3 sequences, around 19% seen once. The sample comprised blood. The receptors come from a man in his fifties or sixties with Graves' ophthalmopathy. The CDR3 runs from the conserved cysteine through the conserved F or W.

TRBJ2-3	TRBV20-1	CSAKPSGSMDTQYF
TRBJ2-2	TRBV27	CASSPGLAGSANTGELFF
TRBJ2-5	TRBV10-3	CAISSPEGRADQETQYF
TRBJ1-6	TRBV30	CAWSGSTWNSPLHF
TRBJ2-7	TRBV7-3	CASSLGTSGRAEEQYF
TRBJ1-2	TRBV2	CASSLEIDRAFYGYTF
TRBJ2-7	TRBV7-8	CASSPNRAINYEQYF
TRBJ1-1	TRBV5-1	CASSLRSSSTEAFF
TRBJ1-6	TRBV7-9	CASSLGRDSPLHF
TRBJ2-5	TRBV11-2	CASSPGGERRERAQYF
TRBJ2-7	TRBV6-2/TRBV6-3	CASNPSVYEQYF
TRBJ1-5	TRBV20-1	CSATSSSNQPQHF
TRBJ2-3	TRBV5-1	CASSKGTPRTDTQYF
TRBJ1-1	TRBV7-8	CASSQLALRGASFTEAFF
TRBJ1-3	TRBV15	CATSRGSGNTIYF
TRBJ1-2	TRBV2	CASQSPETYGYTF
TRBJ2-1	TRBV9	CASSERLASYNEQFF
TRBJ1-1	TRBV10-3	CATQQGTTEAFF
TRBJ1-1	TRBV3-1	CASSQLQTGGTEAFF
TRBJ2-7	TRBV27	CASSWDRGNYEQYF
TRBJ2-5	TRBV20-1	CSARSSGRETQYF
TRBJ2-4	TRBV20-1	CSARAGLGRNIQYF
TRBJ1-1	TRBV19	CASSIYGTTNTEAFF
TRBJ2-7	TRBV12-3/TRBV12-4	CASSFGASYEQYF
TRBJ2-6	TRBV5-8	CASSFRVSGANVLTF
TRBJ2-4	TRBV5-1	CASSLAGERAKNIQYF
TRBJ2-7	TRBV6-9	CASSYIFQGAPYEQYF
TRBJ2-4	TRBV20-1	CSARENQAAAKNIQYF
TRBJ1-2	TRBV2	CASSGQNGYTF
TRBJ1-4	TRBV3-1	CASSNPGTGREKLFF
TRBJ2-4	TRBV6-1	CASSVGQRDIQYF
TRBJ2-3	TRBV5-1	CASSLQRQDTDTQYF
TRBJ1-6	TRBV12-3/TRBV12-4	CASSFGLNNSPLHF
TRBJ2-1	TRBV7-2	CASSYGTSRVYNEQFF
TRBJ2-1	TRBV6-1	CASIPHIRAGGTYNEQFF
TRBJ1-5	TRBV6-1	CASDRANQPQHF
TRBJ2-7	TRBV6-1	CASSPHGTGAYEQYF
TRBJ2-7	TRBV30	CAWTLTRLHEQYF
TRBJ2-1	TRBV24-1	CATSALGASGSNNEQFF
TRBJ2-2	TRBV7-3	CASSLSRDGELFF
TRBJ1-4	TRBV5-1	CASSPRQGAGEKLFF
TRBJ1-1	TRBV10-3	CAITMTGNTEAFF